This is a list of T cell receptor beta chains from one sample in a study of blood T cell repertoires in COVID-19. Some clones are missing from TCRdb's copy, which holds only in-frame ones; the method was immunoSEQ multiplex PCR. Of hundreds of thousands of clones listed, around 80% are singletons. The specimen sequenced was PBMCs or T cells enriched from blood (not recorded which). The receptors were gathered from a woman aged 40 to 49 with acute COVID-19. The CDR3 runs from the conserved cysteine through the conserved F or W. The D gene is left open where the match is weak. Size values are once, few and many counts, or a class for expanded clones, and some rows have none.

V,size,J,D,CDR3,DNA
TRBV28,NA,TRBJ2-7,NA,CASSLGSFLHEQYF,TGTGCCAGCAGTTTAGGTAGCTTTCTCCACGAGCAGTACTTC
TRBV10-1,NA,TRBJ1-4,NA,CASSESGGGGNEKLFF,TGCGCCAGCAGTGAGTCGGGGGGAGGTGGGAATGAAAAACTGTTTTTT
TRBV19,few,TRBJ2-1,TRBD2,CATGLAVGSYNEQFF,TGTGCCACCGGTCTAGCGGTGGGCTCCTACAATGAGCAGTTCTTC
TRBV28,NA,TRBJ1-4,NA,CAVSGMGEKLFF,TGTGCCGTTTCGGGGATGGGTGAAAAACTGTTTTTT
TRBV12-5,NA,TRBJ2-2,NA,CASGPPEGVGELFF,TGTGCTAGTGGCCCCCCAGAGGGGGTCGGGGAGCTGTTTTTT
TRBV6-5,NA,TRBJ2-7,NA,CASRLGDRYEQYF,TGTGCCAGCAGATTAGGGGATAGGTACGAGCAGTACTTC
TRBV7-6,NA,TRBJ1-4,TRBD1,CASSTGQVEKLFF,TGTGCCAGCAGCACGGGACAGGTTGAAAAACTGTTTTTT
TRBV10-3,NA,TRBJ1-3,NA,CASNEQGSGNTIYF,TGTGCCTCGAATGAGCAGGGCTCTGGAAACACCATATATTTT
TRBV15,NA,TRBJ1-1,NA,CATSRPDRMNTEAFF,TGTGCCACCAGCAGACCTGACAGAATGAACACTGAAGCTTTCTTT
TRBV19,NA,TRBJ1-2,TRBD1,CASSPLGQGLYGYTF,TGTGCCAGTAGTCCCCTGGGACAGGGCCTCTATGGCTACACCTTC
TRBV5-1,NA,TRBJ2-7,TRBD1,CASSLRQGPLEQYF,TGCGCCAGCAGCTTGAGACAGGGGCCCCTCGAGCAGTACTTC